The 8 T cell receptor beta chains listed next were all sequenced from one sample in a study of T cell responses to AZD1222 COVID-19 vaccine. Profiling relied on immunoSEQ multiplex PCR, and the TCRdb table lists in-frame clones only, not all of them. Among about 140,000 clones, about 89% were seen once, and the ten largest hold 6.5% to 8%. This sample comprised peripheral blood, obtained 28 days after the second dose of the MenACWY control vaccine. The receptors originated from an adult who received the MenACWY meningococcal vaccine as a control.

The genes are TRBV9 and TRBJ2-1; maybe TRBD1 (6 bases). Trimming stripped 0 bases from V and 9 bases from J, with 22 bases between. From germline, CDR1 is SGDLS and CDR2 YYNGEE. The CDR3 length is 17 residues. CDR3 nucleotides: TGTGCCAGCAGCGTAGCTACGGGACACCCTACCCGGGGTGAGCAGTTCTTC. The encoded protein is CASSVATGHPTRGEQFF.

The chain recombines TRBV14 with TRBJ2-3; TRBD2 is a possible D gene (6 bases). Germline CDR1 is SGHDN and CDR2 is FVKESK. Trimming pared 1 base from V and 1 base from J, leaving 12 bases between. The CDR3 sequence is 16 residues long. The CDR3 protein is CASSQVRGVGTDTQYF. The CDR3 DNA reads TGTGCCAGCAGCCAAGTTCGCGGGGTGGGCACAGATACGCAGTATTTT.

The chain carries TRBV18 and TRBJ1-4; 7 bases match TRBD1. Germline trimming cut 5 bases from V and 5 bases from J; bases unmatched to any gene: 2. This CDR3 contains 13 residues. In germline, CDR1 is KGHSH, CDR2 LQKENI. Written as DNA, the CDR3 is TGTGCCAGCTCAAGGGACAGAAATGAAAAACTGTTTTTT. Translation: CASSRDRNEKLFF.

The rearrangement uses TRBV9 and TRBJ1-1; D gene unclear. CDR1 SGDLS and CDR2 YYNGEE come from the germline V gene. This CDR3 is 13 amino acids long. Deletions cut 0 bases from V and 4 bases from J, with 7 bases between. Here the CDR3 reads CASSVGGTTEAFF. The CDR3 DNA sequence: TGTGCCAGCAGCGTAGGAGGTACCACTGAAGCTTTCTTT.

CDR3 nucleotide sequence: TGTGCCAGCAGCCAAGCAGGGGTAGGTGGCTACACCTTC. It is translated as CASSQAGVGGYTF. The chain carries TRBV14 and TRBJ1-2, with D perhaps matching TRBD1 (6 bases). V lost 1 base and J 7 bases, leaving 10 bases between the germline ends. The CDR3 runs to 13 residues. Germline assignment: CDR1 SGHDN and CDR2 FVKESK.

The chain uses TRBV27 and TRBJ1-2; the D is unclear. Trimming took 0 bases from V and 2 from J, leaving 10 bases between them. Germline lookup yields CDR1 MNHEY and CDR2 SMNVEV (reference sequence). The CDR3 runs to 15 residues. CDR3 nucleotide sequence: TGTGCCAGCAGTTTATCGGGGAGCGTGAACTATGGCTACACCTTC. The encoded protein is CASSLSGSVNYGYTF.

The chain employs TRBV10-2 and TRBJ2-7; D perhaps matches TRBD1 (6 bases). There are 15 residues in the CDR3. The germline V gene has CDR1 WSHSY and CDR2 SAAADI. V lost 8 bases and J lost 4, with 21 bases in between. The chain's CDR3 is CASEVATQGGYEQYF. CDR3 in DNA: TGCGCCAGCGAAGTGGCAACACAGGGCGGATACGAGCAGTACTTC.

The CDR3, as DNA: TGTGCCAGCAGCTTAGAGGCTAGCGGGAGCCAAAACAATGAGCAGTTCTTC. This encodes CASSLEASGSQNNEQFF. The chain couples TRBV7-2 to TRBJ2-1; 10 bases fit TRBD2. The junction had 8 bases not matched to a gene; V was cut back by 1 base and J by 5 bases. Germline-derived CDR1 and CDR2 are SGHTA and FQGNSA. The CDR3 spans 17 residues.